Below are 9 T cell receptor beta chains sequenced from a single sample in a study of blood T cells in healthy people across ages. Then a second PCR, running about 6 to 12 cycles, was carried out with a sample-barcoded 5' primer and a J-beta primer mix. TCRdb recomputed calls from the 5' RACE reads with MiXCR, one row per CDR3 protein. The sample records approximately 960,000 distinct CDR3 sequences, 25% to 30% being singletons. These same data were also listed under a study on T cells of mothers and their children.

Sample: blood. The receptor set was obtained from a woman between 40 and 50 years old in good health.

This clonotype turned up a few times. The CDR3 spells CASSERTGINYGYTF. CDR3 DNA sequence: TGTGCCAGCAGTGAGCGGACAGGGATCAACTATGGCTACACCTTC. V is TRBV25-1 and J is TRBJ1-2, with 8 bases aligning to TRBD1. Germline values: CDR1 MGHDK, CDR2 SYGVNS. V gave up 3 bases and J gave up 2 bases; unmatched junction bases: 5. The CDR3 spans 15 residues.

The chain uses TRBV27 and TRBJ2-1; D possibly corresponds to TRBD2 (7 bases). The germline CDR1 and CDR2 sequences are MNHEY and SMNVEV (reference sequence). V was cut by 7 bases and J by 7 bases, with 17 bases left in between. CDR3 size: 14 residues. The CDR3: CASTLGGGGNEQFF. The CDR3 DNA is TGTGCCAGCACCTTAGGGGGGGGCGGGAATGAGCAGTTCTTC.

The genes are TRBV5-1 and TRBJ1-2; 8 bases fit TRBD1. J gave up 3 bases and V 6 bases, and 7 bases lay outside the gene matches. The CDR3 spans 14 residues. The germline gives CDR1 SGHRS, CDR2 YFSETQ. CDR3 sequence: CASNSGGVDYGYTF. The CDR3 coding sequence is TGCGCCAGCAATTCAGGGGGCGTCGACTATGGCTACACCTTC. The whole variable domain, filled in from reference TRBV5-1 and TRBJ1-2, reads KAGVTQTPRYLIKTRGQQVTLSCSPISGHRSVSWYQQTPGQGLQFLFEYFSETQRNKGNFPGRFSGRQFSNSRSEMNVSTLELGDSALYLCASNSGGVDYGYTFGSGTRLTVV.

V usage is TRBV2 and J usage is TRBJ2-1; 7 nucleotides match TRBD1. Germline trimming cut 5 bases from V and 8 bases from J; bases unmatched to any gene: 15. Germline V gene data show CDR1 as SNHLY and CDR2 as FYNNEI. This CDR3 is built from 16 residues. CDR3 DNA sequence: TGTGCCAGCAGTATACAATCCGGGACAGTCTTTCATGAGCAGTTCTTC. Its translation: CASSIQSGTVFHEQFF.

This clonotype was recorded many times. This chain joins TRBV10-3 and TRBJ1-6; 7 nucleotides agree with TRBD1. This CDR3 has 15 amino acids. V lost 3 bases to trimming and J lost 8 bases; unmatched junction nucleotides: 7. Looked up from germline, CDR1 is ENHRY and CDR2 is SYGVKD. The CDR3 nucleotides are TGTGCCATCAGTGATGAACAGGGGAGGCATTCACCCCTCCACTTT. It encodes CAISDEQGRHSPLHF.

The CDR3 region is CAWRGGVNKEKLFF. As DNA, the CDR3 is TGTGCCTGGAGAGGGGGCGTTAATAAAGAAAAACTGTTTTTT. The gene calls are TRBV30 and TRBJ1-4, with 7 bases fitting TRBD1. Germline CDR1 reads GTSNPN; CDR2 reads SVGIG (reference sequence). This CDR3 contains 14 residues. The V gene end was trimmed by 3 bases and the J gene end by 8 bases; junction bases not matched to a gene: 9.

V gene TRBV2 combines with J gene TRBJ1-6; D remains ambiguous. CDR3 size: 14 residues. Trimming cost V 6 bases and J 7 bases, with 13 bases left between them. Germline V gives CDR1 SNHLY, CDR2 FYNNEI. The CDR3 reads CASSREGTNSPLHF. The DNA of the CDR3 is TGTGCCAGCAGCAGAGAGGGCACGAATTCACCCCTCCACTTT. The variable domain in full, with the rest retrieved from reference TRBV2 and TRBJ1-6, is EPEVTQTPSHQVTQMGQEVILRCVPISNHLYFYWYRQILGQKVEFLVSFYNNEISEKSEIFDDQFSVERPDGSNFTLKIRSTKLEDSAMYFCASSREGTNSPLHFGNGTRLTVT.

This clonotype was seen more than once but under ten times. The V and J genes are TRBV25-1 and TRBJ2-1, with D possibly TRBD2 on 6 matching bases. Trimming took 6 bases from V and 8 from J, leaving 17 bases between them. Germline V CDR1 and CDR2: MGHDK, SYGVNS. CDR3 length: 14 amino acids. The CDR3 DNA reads TGTGCCAGCAGCCGGGCGGGGAGTGGAGATGAGCAGTTCTTC. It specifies CASSRAGSGDEQFF.

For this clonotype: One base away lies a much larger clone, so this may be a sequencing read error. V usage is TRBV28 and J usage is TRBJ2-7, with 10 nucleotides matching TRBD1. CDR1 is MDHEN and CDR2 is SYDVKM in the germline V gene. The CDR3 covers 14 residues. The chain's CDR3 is CANSLETGGDEQYF. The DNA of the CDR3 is TGTGCCAACAGTTTAGAGACAGGGGGCGACGAGCAGTACTTC.